This TCR beta chain was identified in a study of shared clonotypes between healthy human individuals. Germline CDR1 is MNHNS and CDR2 is SASEGT. The CDR3 is 17 amino acids. V shed 0 bases and J 6 bases; nucleotides not matched to a gene: 6. Naive CD8 isolation took CD45RO-negative cells positively selected for CCR7 and excluded terminally differentiated effector memory CD45RA+ cells. The repertoire was sequenced with immunoSEQ multiplex PCR; TCRdb's copy has only in-frame clones and lacks some. The table has around 2,000,000 clones, about 95% seen once. The TCR comes from a man in his late teens or twenties in good health. The sample consisted of naive CD8+ T cells sorted from blood. The V and J genes are TRBV6-1 and TRBJ1-5, with 12 bases fitting TRBD1. CDR3 nucleotide sequence: TGTGCCAGCAGTGAAGCGTTGGGGGACAGGGGGCTTCAGCCCCAGCATTTT. Encoded protein: CASSEALGDRGLQPQHF.